The 7 T cell receptor beta chains listed next were all sequenced from one sample in a study of cytotoxic CD8 clonotypes in ibrutinib-treated CLL. The repertoire was sequenced with immunoSEQ multiplex PCR; TCRdb's copy has only in-frame clones and lacks some. The sample includes 45,000 to 50,000 clones, roughly 53% seen only once; the top ten take approximately 32%. The sequencing here drew on PBMCs, taken after 12 months of ibrutinib treatment. The receptors come from a human donor with chronic lymphocytic leukemia.

This clone has a handful of counts. This sequence joins TRBV13 and TRBJ2-1, with 7 nucleotides matching TRBD1. With 5 bases clipped from V and 6 bases from J, the junction kept 7 bases outside the gene matches. CDR1 and CDR2 from the germline V gene are PRHDT and FYEKMQ (reference sequence). This CDR3 is built from 14 residues. CDR3 residues: CASSPGTELNEQFF. Here the CDR3 DNA reads TGTGCCAGCAGCCCCGGGACAGAGCTCAATGAGCAGTTCTTC.

V is TRBV28 and J is TRBJ2-7; D uncertain. Germline-derived CDR1 and CDR2 are MDHEN and SYDVKM. This CDR3 region has 14 residues. The ends were cut back, 6 bases at V and 4 bases at J, with 16 bases in the middle. The CDR3 DNA reads as TGTGCCAGCAGCACAAAGGAAGAACGATACGAGCAGTACTTC. Translation: CASSTKEERYEQYF.

The chain combines TRBV30 with TRBJ1-3; D is possibly TRBD1 (5 bases). There are 16 residues in the CDR3. The germline CDR1 and CDR2 sequences are GTSNPN and SVGIG (reference sequence). V was pared by 0 bases and J by 5 bases, with 17 bases between. The CDR3 nucleotides read TGTGCCTGGAGTGTACTGGGACGTGGGGCACGAAACACCATATATTTT. Protein sequence: CAWSVLGRGARNTIYF. Complete variable domain (other parts from reference TRBV30 and TRBJ1-3): SQTIHQWPATLVQPVGSPLSLECTVEGTSNPNLYWYRQAAGRGLQLLFYSVGIGQISSEVPQNLSASRPQDRQFILSSKKLLLSDSGFYLCAWSVLGRGARNTIYFGEGSWLTVV.

J is TRBJ1-5 and V is TRBV2, with D unclear. Per the germline V gene, CDR1 is SNHLY and CDR2 is FYNNEI. The V gene lost 3 bases and the J gene lost 2 bases, with 11 bases spanning the gap. The CDR3 runs to 15 residues. The CDR3 loop reads CASSEERARNQPQHF. The CDR3 DNA follows: TGTGCCAGCAGTGAGGAGAGGGCCCGCAATCAGCCCCAGCATTTT.

This clone showed up just a few times. The chain couples TRBV9 to TRBJ2-7, with a weak D call TRBD2 (6 bases). Trimming stripped 3 bases from V and 3 bases from J, with 13 bases between. CDR3 length: 14 amino acids. Germline V gene sequence: CDR1 SGDLS, CDR2 YYNGEE. CDR3 coding DNA: TGTGCCAGCAGCGAACGGGACTTCAACTACGAGCAGTACTTC. Residues: CASSERDFNYEQYF.

This chain joins TRBV19 and TRBJ1-2; D remains ambiguous. The CDR3 contains 13 residues. Germline CDR1 LNHDA, CDR2 SQIVND (reference sequence). V lost 7 bases and J 4 bases, leaving 13 bases between the germline ends. CDR3 nucleotides: TGTGCCAGTAAGGACGGCTCTTTCTATGGCTACACCTTC. Protein product: CASKDGSFYGYTF.

By frequency in the sample, this clone is medium-sized. This chain joins TRBV28 and TRBJ2-3; D is uncertain. Germline CDR1 MDHEN, CDR2 SYDVKM. The V end lost 6 bases, the J end lost 3 bases, and 4 bases lay between the germline ends. The CDR3 spans 11 residues. Written as DNA, the CDR3 is TGTGCCAGCAGCCTAACAGATACGCAGTATTTT. Translated, it gives CASSLTDTQYF.